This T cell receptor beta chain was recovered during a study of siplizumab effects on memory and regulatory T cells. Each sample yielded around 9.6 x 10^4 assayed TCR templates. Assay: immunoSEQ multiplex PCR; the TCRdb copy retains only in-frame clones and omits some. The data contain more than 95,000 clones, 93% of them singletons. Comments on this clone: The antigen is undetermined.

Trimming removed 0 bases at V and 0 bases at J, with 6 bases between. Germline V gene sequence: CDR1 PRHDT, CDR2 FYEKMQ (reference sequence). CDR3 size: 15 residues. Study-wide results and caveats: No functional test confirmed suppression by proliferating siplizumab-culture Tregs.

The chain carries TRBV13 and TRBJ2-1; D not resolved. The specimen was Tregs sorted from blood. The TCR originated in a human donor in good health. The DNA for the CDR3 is TGTGCCAGCAGCTTAGGGCGGAGCTCCTACAATGAGCAGTTCTTC. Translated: CASSLGRSSYNEQFF.